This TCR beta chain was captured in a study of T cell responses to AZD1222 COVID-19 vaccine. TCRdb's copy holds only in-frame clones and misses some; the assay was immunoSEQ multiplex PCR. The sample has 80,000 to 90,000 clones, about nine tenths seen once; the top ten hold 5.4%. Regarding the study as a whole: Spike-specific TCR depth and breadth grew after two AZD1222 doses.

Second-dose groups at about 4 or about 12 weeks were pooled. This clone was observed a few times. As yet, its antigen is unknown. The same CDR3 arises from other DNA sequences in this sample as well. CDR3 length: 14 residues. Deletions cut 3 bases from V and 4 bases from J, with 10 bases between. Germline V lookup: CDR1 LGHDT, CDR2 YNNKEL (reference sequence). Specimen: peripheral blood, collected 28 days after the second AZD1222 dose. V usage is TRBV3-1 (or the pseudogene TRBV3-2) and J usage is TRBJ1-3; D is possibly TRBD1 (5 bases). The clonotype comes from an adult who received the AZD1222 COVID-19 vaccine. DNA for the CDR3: TGTGCCAGCAGCCACTCAGGGATCGGAAACACCATATATTTT. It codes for CASSHSGIGNTIYF.